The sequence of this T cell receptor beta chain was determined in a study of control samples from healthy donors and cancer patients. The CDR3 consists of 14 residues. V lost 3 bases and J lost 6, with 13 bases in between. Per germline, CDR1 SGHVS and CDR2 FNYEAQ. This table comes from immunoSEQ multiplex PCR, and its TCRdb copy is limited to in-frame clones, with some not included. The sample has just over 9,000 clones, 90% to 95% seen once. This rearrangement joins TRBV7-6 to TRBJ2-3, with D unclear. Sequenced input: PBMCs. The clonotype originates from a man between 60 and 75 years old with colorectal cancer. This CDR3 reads CASSFKTPPDTQYF. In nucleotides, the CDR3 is TGTGCCAGCAGCTTCAAGACTCCCCCCGATACGCAGTATTTT.